This T cell receptor (beta chain) was captured by sequencing in a study of regulatory T cells in long-lasting Graves disease. The CDR3 totals 14 residues. The V end lost 1 base, the J end lost 7 bases, and 11 bases lay between the germline ends. Germline CDR1 reads SGHNT; CDR2 reads YENEEA. Time point in this sample: newly diagnosed GD, antithyroid drugs for less than 3 months. PBMCs provided the RNA from which the TCR library was made. Graves' disease was diagnosed by American Thyroid Association guidelines. Sequencing libraries for TCR beta were prepared with iRepertoire HTBI primers and Arm-PCR of CDR3 regions. TCRdb analysed the multiplex PCR reads with MiXCR anew, one entry per CDR3 protein. The sample gives approximately 230,000 distinct CDR3 sequences, around 20% of which show up once; approximately 20% is in the top ten. This clonotype has ten or more counts.

Here the sequenced sample was peripheral blood mononuclear cells (PBMCs), taken at new diagnosis, from a patient treated with antithyroid drugs. This clonotype was obtained from a female donor with Graves disease. The chain employs TRBV11-3 and TRBJ2-1; no firm D call. The CDR3 region is CASSLVALVNEQFF. The DNA for the CDR3 is TGTGCCAGCAGCTTAGTAGCACTTGTAAATGAGCAGTTCTTC.